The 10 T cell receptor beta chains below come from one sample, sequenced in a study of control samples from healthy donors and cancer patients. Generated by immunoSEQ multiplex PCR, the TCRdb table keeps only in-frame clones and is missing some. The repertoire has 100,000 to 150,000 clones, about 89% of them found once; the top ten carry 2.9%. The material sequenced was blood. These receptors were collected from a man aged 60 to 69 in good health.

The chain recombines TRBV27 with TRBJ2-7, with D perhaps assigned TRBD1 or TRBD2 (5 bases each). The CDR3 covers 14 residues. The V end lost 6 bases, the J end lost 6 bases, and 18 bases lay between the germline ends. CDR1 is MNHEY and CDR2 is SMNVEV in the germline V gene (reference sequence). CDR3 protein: CASRGVPFRGEQYF. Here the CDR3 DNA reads TGTGCCAGCAGGGGGGTCCCCTTTAGGGGCGAGCAGTACTTC.

The CDR3 nucleotides are TGTGCCAGCACAGACAGGCACAACTATGGCTACACCTTC. Translation gives CASTDRHNYGYTF. This sequence joins TRBV6-5 and TRBJ1-2, with D perhaps TRBD1 (6 bases). Trimming stripped 7 bases from V and 2 bases from J, with 11 bases between. Germline V lookup: CDR1 MNHEY, CDR2 SVGAGI. This CDR3 comprises 13 residues.

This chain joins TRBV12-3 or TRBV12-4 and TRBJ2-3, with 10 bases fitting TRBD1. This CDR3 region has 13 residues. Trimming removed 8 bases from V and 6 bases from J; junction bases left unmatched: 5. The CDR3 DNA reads TGTGCCAGCGGAGGACAGGGGGTCGATACGCAGTATTTT. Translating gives CASGGQGVDTQYF.

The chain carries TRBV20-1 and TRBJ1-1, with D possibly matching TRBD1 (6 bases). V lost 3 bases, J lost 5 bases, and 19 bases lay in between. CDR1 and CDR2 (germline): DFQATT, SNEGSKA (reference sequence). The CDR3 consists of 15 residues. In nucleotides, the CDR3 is TGCAGTGCTAGTGGGACAATAATCAAGGGAACTGAAGCTTTCTTT. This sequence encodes CSASGTIIKGTEAFF.

The CDR3 loop reads CASSPWGVEDTEAFF. CDR3 DNA sequence: TGTGCCAGCAGTCCCTGGGGGGTCGAGGACACTGAAGCTTTCTTT. The chain joins TRBV27 to TRBJ1-1, with TRBD1 as a possible D gene (5 bases). This CDR3 is built from 15 residues. CDR1 is MNHEY, CDR2 SMNVEV, per germline (reference sequence). V was cut by 5 bases and J by 3 bases, with 16 bases left in between.

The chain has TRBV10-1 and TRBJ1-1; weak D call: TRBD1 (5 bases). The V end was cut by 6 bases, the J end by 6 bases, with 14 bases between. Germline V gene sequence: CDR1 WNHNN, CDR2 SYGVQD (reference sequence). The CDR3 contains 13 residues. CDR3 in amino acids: CASSPQGFAEAFF. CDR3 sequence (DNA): TGCGCCAGCAGCCCCCAGGGATTCGCTGAAGCTTTCTTT.

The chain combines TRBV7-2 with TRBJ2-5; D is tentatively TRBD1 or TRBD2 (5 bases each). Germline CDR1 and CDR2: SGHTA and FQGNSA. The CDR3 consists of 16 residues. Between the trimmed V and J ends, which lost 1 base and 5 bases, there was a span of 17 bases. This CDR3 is CASSLVRGAVQETQYF. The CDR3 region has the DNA TGTGCCAGCAGCTTAGTACGGGGCGCGGTACAGGAGACCCAGTACTTC.

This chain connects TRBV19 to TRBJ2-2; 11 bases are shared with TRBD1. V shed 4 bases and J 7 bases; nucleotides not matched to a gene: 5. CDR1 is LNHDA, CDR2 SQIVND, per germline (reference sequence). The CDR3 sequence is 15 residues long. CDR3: CASSRGTGGNGELFF. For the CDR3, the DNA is TGTGCCAGTAGTAGGGGGACAGGGGGAAACGGGGAGCTGTTTTTT.

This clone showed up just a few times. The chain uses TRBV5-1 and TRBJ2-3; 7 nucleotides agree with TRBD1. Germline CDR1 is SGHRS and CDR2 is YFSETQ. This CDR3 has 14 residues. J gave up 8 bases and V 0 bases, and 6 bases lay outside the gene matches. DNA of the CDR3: TGCGCCAGCAGCTTGGAACAGGGGATCGGTACGCAGTATTTT. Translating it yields CASSLEQGIGTQYF.

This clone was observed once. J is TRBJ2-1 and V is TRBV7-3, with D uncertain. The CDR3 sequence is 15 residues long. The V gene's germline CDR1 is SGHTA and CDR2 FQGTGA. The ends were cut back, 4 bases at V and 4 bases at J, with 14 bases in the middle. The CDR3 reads CASSSSIDGYNEQFF. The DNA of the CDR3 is TGTGCCAGCAGCTCAAGTATCGACGGATACAATGAGCAGTTCTTC.